A single sample gave rise to the 14 T cell receptor beta chains below, sequenced in a study of T cell responses to AZD1222 COVID-19 vaccine. The assay was immunoSEQ multiplex PCR, and TCRdb's table has in-frame clones only and misses some. The table lists 95,000 to 130,000 clones, 80% to 90% of them singletons. The sequenced sample was peripheral blood, obtained on day 0 of AZD1222 vaccination. The source of these receptors is an adult in good health.

The sample holds a few counts of this clone. V is TRBV6-6 and J is TRBJ1-1; 7 bases fit TRBD1. There are 16 residues in the CDR3. Germline CDR1 is MNHNY and CDR2 is SVGAGI (reference sequence). J gave up 0 bases and V 2 bases, and 6 bases lay outside the gene matches. The CDR3 nucleotides are TGTGCCAGCAGTTACGGCCTCGACAGGGTGAACACTGAAGCTTTCTTT. This sequence encodes CASSYGLDRVNTEAFF.

The chain uses TRBV7-9 and TRBJ2-1, with 8 bases that match TRBD2. Trimming cost V 2 bases and J 10 bases; bases outside gene matches: 10. CDR1 is SEHNR and CDR2 is FQNEAQ in the germline V gene (reference sequence). This CDR3 region has 15 residues. The CDR3 DNA is TGTGCCAGCAGCTTAAACCGTGTAGCGGGGCAAGAGCAGTTCTTC. Protein: CASSLNRVAGQEQFF.

The chain recombines TRBV9 with TRBJ1-3; no reliable D call. The V end lost 1 base, the J end lost 2 bases, and 10 bases lay between the germline ends. CDR1 is SGDLS, CDR2 YYNGEE, per germline. The CDR3 loop spans 15 amino acids. CDR3 nucleotides: TGTGCCAGCAGCGTAAATTCCGGGGCTGGAAACACCATATATTTT. Protein product: CASSVNSGAGNTIYF.

The chain links TRBV11-2 to TRBJ2-3, with a tentative D call TRBD2 (6 bases). The V gene lost 2 bases and the J gene lost 0 bases, with 9 bases spanning the gap. CDR1 is SGHAT and CDR2 is FQNNGV in the germline V gene. The CDR3 is made up of 15 amino acids. The CDR3 nucleotides are TGTGCCAGCAGCTTACGCGGGGCTAGCACAGATACGCAGTATTTT. Translated: CASSLRGASTDTQYF.

The CDR3 coding sequence is TGTGCCAGCAGCCAAGATCTGGTAGCGGGCACAGATACGCAGTATTTT. This encodes CASSQDLVAGTDTQYF. This chain uses TRBV4-2 with TRBJ2-3; TRBD2 is a possible D gene (6 bases). Germline V gene sequence: CDR1 LGHNA, CDR2 YNFKEQ. CDR3 length: 16 amino acids. Trimming removed 0 bases at V and 1 base at J, with 11 bases between.

The genes are TRBV7-6 and TRBJ2-3; 16 nucleotides match TRBD2. Germline trimming cut 3 bases from V and 3 bases from J; bases unmatched to any gene: 6. The CDR3 has 18 amino acids. From germline, CDR1 is SGHVS and CDR2 FNYEAQ. The DNA of the CDR3 is TGTGCCAGCAGCTTGGGACTAGCGGGGGGGCCTAGGACAGATACGCAGTATTTT. This encodes CASSLGLAGGPRTDTQYF. The whole variable domain, filled in from reference TRBV7-6 and TRBJ2-3, reads GAGVSQSPRYKVTKRGQDVALRCDPISGHVSLYWYRQALGQGPEFLTYFNYEAQQDKSGLPNDRFSAERPEGSISTLTIQRTEQRDSAMYRCASSLGLAGGPRTDTQYFGPGTRLTVL.

The rearrangement uses TRBV6-5 and TRBJ1-2, with a tentative D call TRBD1 (6 bases). The germline V gene encodes CDR1 MNHEY and CDR2 SVGAGI. The germline V and J ends were trimmed by 6 bases and 7 bases, with 15 bases remaining between them. This CDR3 contains 13 residues. CDR3 bases: TGTGCCAGCAGGAACAGGGATCCGGGTGGCTACACCTTC. Translated: CASRNRDPGGYTF.

The chain carries TRBV19 and TRBJ1-3, with D unresolved. Germline-derived CDR1 and CDR2 are LNHDA and SQIVND (reference sequence). Trimming removed 6 bases at V and 0 bases at J, with 18 bases between. CDR3 size: 17 residues. The CDR3 DNA reads TGTGCCAGTAGCCTACACAGCGGACCACTCTCTGGAAACACCATATATTTT. Translating it yields CASSLHSGPLSGNTIYF.

The chain joins TRBV28 to TRBJ1-2; D call uncertain. CDR1 MDHEN and CDR2 SYDVKM come from the germline V gene. V lost 5 bases to trimming and J lost 8 bases, with 12 bases between them. The CDR3 spans 12 residues. This CDR3 reads CASSPPQGGYTF. Here the CDR3 DNA reads TGTGCCAGCAGTCCACCTCAAGGGGGCTACACCTTC.

The chain's CDR3 is CASRADRAGNQPQHF. The CDR3 DNA reads as TGTGCCAGCAGAGCGGACAGGGCAGGCAATCAGCCCCAGCATTTT. The chain has TRBV6-6 and TRBJ1-5, with 8 bases identical to TRBD1. Germline CDR1 MNHNY, CDR2 SVGAGI (reference sequence). The CDR3 sequence is 15 residues long. V lost 6 bases, J lost 2 bases, and 6 bases stayed unmatched.

The gene calls are TRBV7-9 and TRBJ2-2; D is unclear. Looked up from germline, CDR1 is SEHNR and CDR2 is FQNEAQ (reference sequence). V was shortened by 0 bases and J by 6 bases, with 8 bases between the two germline ends. This CDR3 is 14 amino acids long. The CDR3 protein is CASSLAGVSGELFF. CDR3 nucleotides: TGTGCCAGCAGCTTAGCAGGCGTATCCGGGGAGCTGTTTTTT.

This rearrangement joins TRBV7-3 to TRBJ2-2; D is undetermined. The CDR3 is made up of 12 amino acids. V was shortened by 5 bases and J by 7 bases, with 8 bases between the two germline ends. Germline values: CDR1 SGHTA, CDR2 FQGTGA. The CDR3 reads CASSPRIGELFF. DNA of the CDR3: TGTGCCAGCAGCCCAAGAATCGGGGAGCTGTTTTTT.

The chain uses TRBV10-3 and TRBJ2-5, with unresolved D. The germline V and J ends were trimmed by 1 base and 2 bases, with 14 bases remaining between them. The CDR3 is made up of 16 amino acids. Per the germline V gene, CDR1 is ENHRY and CDR2 is SYGVKD. The CDR3 DNA is TGTGCCATCAGTGAGTTTGGCCAGTCCTTTCAAGAGACCCAGTACTTC. Its translation is CAISEFGQSFQETQYF.

This clone showed up just once. The chain joins TRBV5-1 to TRBJ2-2; weak D call: TRBD1 (5 bases). From germline, CDR1 is SGHRS and CDR2 YFSETQ. The length of the CDR3 is 16 residues. The V end lost 0 bases, the J end lost 1 base, and 10 bases lay between the germline ends. The DNA of the CDR3 is TGCGCCAGCAGCTTGGTAGGGGCAGGGAACACCGGGGAGCTGTTTTTT. Translating gives CASSLVGAGNTGELFF.